These 24 T cell receptor beta chains originate from one sample sequenced in a study of cytomegalovirus exposure and HLA in healthy donors. Sequencing used immunoSEQ multiplex PCR; TCRdb keeps in-frame clones, though not all of them. The sample consists of roughly 200,000 clones, around 80% of them appearing once. Sequencing input: PBMCs. The receptors were sampled from a woman younger than 45 in good health and CMV-seronegative.

The rearrangement joins TRBV19 to TRBJ2-7, with 8 bases that match TRBD1. CDR3 length equals 14 residues. CDR1 and CDR2 from the germline V gene are LNHDA and SQIVND (reference sequence). V shed 4 bases, J shed 0 bases, and the junction held 2 bases outside the gene matches. The CDR3 DNA reads as TGTGCCAGTAGTAGACAGGGGATCTCCTACGAGCAGTACTTC. This encodes CASSRQGISYEQYF. Complete variable domain (other parts from reference TRBV19 and TRBJ2-7): DGGITQSPKYLFRKEGQNVTLSCEQNLNHDAMYWYRQDPGQGLRLIYYSQIVNDFQKGDIAEGYSVSREKKESFPLTVTSAQKNPTAFYLCASSRQGISYEQYFGPGTRLTVT.

This clone was found once. The V gene is TRBV9, the J gene TRBJ2-7; perhaps TRBD1 as D (5 bases). Deletions cut 1 base from V and 6 bases from J, with 11 bases between. The CDR3 contains 13 residues. Germline V gene lookup returns CDR1 SGDLS and CDR2 YYNGEE. The CDR3 region has the DNA TGTGCCAGCAGCGTAATGCAGGGCGGCGAGCAGTACTTC. Protein sequence: CASSVMQGGEQYF.

The rearrangement links TRBV19 to TRBJ1-3, with D perhaps TRBD1 (5 bases). Germline values: CDR1 LNHDA, CDR2 SQIVND (reference sequence). CDR3 size: 16 residues. The V end lost 2 bases, the J end lost 8 bases, and 19 bases lay between the germline ends. The CDR3 sequence is CASSIWSVDIKDTIYF. DNA of the CDR3: TGTGCCAGTAGTATATGGTCGGTGGACATCAAGGACACCATATATTTT.

The chain employs TRBV14 and TRBJ2-5; 15 nucleotides align to TRBD2. Trimming removed 4 bases from V and 5 bases from J; junction bases left unmatched: 2. Germline V gene sequence: CDR1 SGHDN, CDR2 FVKESK. The CDR3 covers 15 residues. The CDR3 loop is CASSRGTSGRETQYF. In DNA form, the CDR3 reads TGTGCCAGCAGCCGGGGGACTAGCGGGAGGGAGACCCAGTACTTC.

This clone was observed a handful of times. J is TRBJ1-1 and V is TRBV7-9, with D possibly matching TRBD1 (6 bases). CDR1 and CDR2 from the germline V gene are SEHNR and FQNEAQ (reference sequence). V was pared by 5 bases and J by 0 bases, with 13 bases between. The CDR3 totals 15 residues. The CDR3 reads CASSRTEEMNTEAFF. CDR3 DNA: TGTGCCAGCAGCAGGACAGAGGAGATGAACACTGAAGCTTTCTTT.

The V gene is TRBV10-2, the J gene TRBJ2-7; D unclear. CDR1 is WSHSY and CDR2 is SAAADI in the germline V gene. The CDR3 consists of 12 residues. V was trimmed by 6 bases and J by 4 bases, leaving 10 bases between them. CDR3 nucleotides: TGCGCCAGCAGCCCTGTACAATACGAGCAGTACTTC. It specifies CASSPVQYEQYF.

J is TRBJ1-5 and V is TRBV19; no clear D gene. The CDR3 is made up of 12 amino acids. V was pared by 5 bases and J by 6 bases, with 8 bases between. The V gene's germline CDR1 is LNHDA and CDR2 SQIVND (reference sequence). In nucleotides, the CDR3 is TGTGCCAGTAGTCCCCCGGTTCAGCCCCAGCATTTT. Protein sequence: CASSPPVQPQHF.

The chain recombines TRBV21-1 with TRBJ1-4. TRBV21-1 is an annotated pseudogene. The CDR3 spans 12 residues. The CDR3 bases are TGTGCCAGCTACCCCCGGGCCGGGAGTCTGTTTTTT. This translates into CASYPRAGSLFF.

This clone was observed a few times. The chain links TRBV7-3 to TRBJ1-1, with a weak D call TRBD1 (5 bases). The CDR3 consists of 14 residues. The ends were cut back, 2 bases at V and 2 bases at J, with 9 bases in the middle. Germline V lookup: CDR1 SGHTA, CDR2 FQGTGA. The CDR3 region has the DNA TGTGCCAGCAGCTTACTCGGACAAAACACTGAAGCTTTCTTT. It codes for CASSLLGQNTEAFF.

This clone was picked up many times. The V and J genes are TRBV7-2 and TRBJ1-1; no firm D call. The V and J ends lost 1 base and 0 bases respectively, with 12 bases between them. This CDR3 is 16 amino acids long. Germline V gene lookup returns CDR1 SGHTA and CDR2 FQGNSA. The CDR3 nucleotides are TGTGCCAGCAGCTTAGGGGCAGGACTAATGAACACTGAAGCTTTCTTT. It translates to CASSLGAGLMNTEAFF.

The chain links TRBV30 to TRBJ1-2; 9 positions agree with TRBD1. Per germline, CDR1 GTSNPN and CDR2 SVGIG (reference sequence). This CDR3 is 13 amino acids long. V lost 2 bases and J lost 8; bases outside the gene matches: 6. The CDR3 DNA reads TGTGCCTGGAGTAGGGGGGGACAGGGAGGCTACACCTTC. Amino acids: CAWSRGGQGGYTF.

The rearrangement links TRBV6-5 to TRBJ1-3; 8 positions match TRBD1. The CDR3 runs 14 residues. J was trimmed by 4 bases and V by 8 bases; bases with no gene match: 7. Germline lookup yields CDR1 MNHEY and CDR2 SVGAGI. The CDR3 loop reads CASYDRGRGNTIYF. The CDR3, as DNA: TGTGCCAGCTATGACAGGGGCCGGGGAAACACCATATATTTT.

This clone has a single count. The V call is TRBV5-1, the J call TRBJ2-5; D is unclear. V was clipped by 1 base and J by 0 bases, with 4 bases between them. Germline V gene lookup returns CDR1 SGHRS and CDR2 YFSETQ. There are 13 residues in the CDR3. CDR3 sequence: CASSLTNQETQYF. The CDR3 DNA sequence: TGCGCCAGCAGCTTGACAAACCAAGAGACCCAGTACTTC. Together with reference TRBV5-1 and TRBJ2-5, the CDR3 gives the full variable domain: KAGVTQTPRYLIKTRGQQVTLSCSPISGHRSVSWYQQTPGQGLQFLFEYFSETQRNKGNFPGRFSGRQFSNSRSEMNVSTLELGDSALYLCASSLTNQETQYFGPGTRLLVL.

The V gene is TRBV11-2, the J gene TRBJ1-2; the D gene is possibly TRBD1 (5 bases). The CDR3 runs to 14 residues. CDR1 and CDR2 (germline): SGHAT, FQNNGV. The V gene lost 5 bases and the J gene lost 5 bases, with 15 bases spanning the gap. CDR3 DNA: TGTGCCAGCAGCGCGAGGACACAACTATATGGCTACACCTTC. It is translated as CASSARTQLYGYTF.

The CDR3: CASSDPGRGAFF. CDR3 sequence (DNA): TGTGCCAGCAGTGACCCGGGTCGCGGAGCTTTCTTT. The genes are TRBV6-1 and TRBJ1-1, with D unresolved. The CDR3 has 12 residues. Per the germline V gene, CDR1 is MNHNS and CDR2 is SASEGT. V shed 3 bases and J shed 10 bases, with 12 bases lying between them.

The chain combines TRBV30 with TRBJ1-5; no definite D call. Trimming pared 2 bases from V and 4 bases from J, leaving 9 bases between. The germline V gene encodes CDR1 GTSNPN and CDR2 SVGIG (reference sequence). The CDR3 is 13 amino acids. The CDR3 spells CAWSPTPNQPQHF. CDR3 DNA sequence: TGTGCCTGGAGTCCTACGCCGAATCAGCCCCAGCATTTT.

CDR3 bases: TGTGCCAGCAGCTTCGGACAGGGGATGGGAAAAGGCTACACCTTC. Protein sequence: CASSFGQGMGKGYTF. The V gene is TRBV11-2, the J gene TRBJ1-2; 9 positions agree with TRBD1. CDR1 and CDR2 (germline): SGHAT, FQNNGV. V lost 3 bases and J lost 8; bases outside the gene matches: 10. The CDR3 spans 15 residues.

This clone has only a few counts. This chain joins TRBV6-1 and TRBJ2-2, with TRBD1 matching 7 bases. The V and J ends lost 8 bases and 0 bases, in that order; junction bases with no gene match: 3. Germline V gene lookup returns CDR1 MNHNS and CDR2 SASEGT. The CDR3 length is 14 residues. CDR3 region: CASPGQTNTGELFF. CDR3 in DNA: TGTGCCAGCCCGGGACAGACGAACACCGGGGAGCTGTTTTTT.

The rearrangement uses TRBV11-2 and TRBJ2-1; maybe TRBD1 (6 bases). Germline CDR1 reads SGHAT; CDR2 reads FQNNGV. Trimming removed 3 bases at V and 4 bases at J, with 19 bases between. There are 17 residues in the CDR3. This CDR3 reads CASSFGQWVRTYNEQFF. As DNA, the CDR3 is TGTGCCAGCAGCTTCGGACAGTGGGTACGTACATACAATGAGCAGTTCTTC. The full variable domain, rest sourced from reference TRBV11-2 and TRBJ2-1, is EAGVAQSPRYKIIEKRQSVAFWCNPISGHATLYWYQQILGQGPKLLIQFQNNGVVDDSQLPKDRFSAERLKGVDSTLKIQPAKLEDSAVYLCASSFGQWVRTYNEQFFGPGTRLTVL.

V usage is TRBV30 and J usage is TRBJ1-3, with D tentatively TRBD1 (5 bases). Germline V gene sequence: CDR1 GTSNPN, CDR2 SVGIG (reference sequence). V lost 3 bases and J 0 bases, leaving 12 bases between the germline ends. The CDR3 runs to 15 residues. CDR3 sequence: CAWRARDTSGNTIYF. In nucleotides, the CDR3 is TGTGCCTGGAGGGCCAGGGATACCTCTGGAAACACCATATATTTT.

The chain employs TRBV4-1 and TRBJ1-4, with D perhaps TRBD1 (5 bases). V lost 4 bases, J lost 2 bases, and 14 bases lay in between. From germline, CDR1 is MGHRA and CDR2 YSYEKL. The CDR3 totals 16 residues. The CDR3 here is CASSLSGGGTNEKLFF. The CDR3 nucleotides are TGCGCCAGCAGCCTCTCCGGGGGGGGTACTAATGAAAAACTGTTTTTT.

V gene TRBV5-1 combines with J gene TRBJ2-7, with 9 nucleotides matching TRBD1. CDR3 length: 16 residues. The germline gives CDR1 SGHRS, CDR2 YFSETQ. Trimming cost V 4 bases and J 2 bases; bases outside gene matches: 10. As DNA, the CDR3 is TGCGCCAGCAGCCTGGGACAGGGTATTAAGACCTACGAGCAGTACTTC. Protein sequence: CASSLGQGIKTYEQYF.

V is TRBV2 and J is TRBJ1-4; 7 bases line up with TRBD1. J was trimmed by 8 bases and V by 6 bases; bases with no gene match: 9. Germline V gene lookup returns CDR1 SNHLY and CDR2 FYNNEI. This CDR3 has 14 amino acids. CDR3 sequence reads: CASRVTGVREKLFF. CDR3 sequence (DNA): TGTGCCAGCAGAGTAACAGGGGTGCGGGAAAAACTGTTTTTT.

The count of this clone is one. V is TRBV27 and J is TRBJ2-1; 12 bases are a match to TRBD2. The V and J ends lost 5 bases and 7 bases, in that order; junction bases with no gene match: 3. The CDR3 has 14 amino acids. Germline lookup yields CDR1 MNHEY and CDR2 SMNVEV (reference sequence). The CDR3: CASSLAGGLNEQFF. DNA for the CDR3: TGTGCCAGCAGTCTAGCGGGGGGGCTTAATGAGCAGTTCTTC.